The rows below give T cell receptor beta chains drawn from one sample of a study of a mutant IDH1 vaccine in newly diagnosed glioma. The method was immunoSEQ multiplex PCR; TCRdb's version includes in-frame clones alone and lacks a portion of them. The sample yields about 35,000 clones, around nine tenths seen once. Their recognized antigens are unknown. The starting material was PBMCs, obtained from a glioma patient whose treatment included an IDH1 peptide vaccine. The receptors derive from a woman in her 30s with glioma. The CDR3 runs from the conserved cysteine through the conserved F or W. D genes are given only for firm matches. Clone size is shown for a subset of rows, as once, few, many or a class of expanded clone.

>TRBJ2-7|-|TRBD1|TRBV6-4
CASSDETGDEQYF
TGTGCCAGCAGTGACGAGACAGGGGACGAGCAGTACTTC
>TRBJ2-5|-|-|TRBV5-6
CASSLNLALETQYF
TGTGCCAGCAGCTTGAACCTTGCGCTAGAGACCCAGTACTTC
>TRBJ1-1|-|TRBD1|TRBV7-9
CASSGPRTGGNTEAFF
TGTGCCAGCAGCGGTCCTCGGACAGGGGGGAACACTGAAGCTTTCTTT
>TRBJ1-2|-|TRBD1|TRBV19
CASSRDGQEGGSSYGYTF
TGTGCCAGTAGCCGAGATGGACAGGAAGGGGGGAGCTCCTATGGCTACACCTTC
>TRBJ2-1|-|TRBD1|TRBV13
CASSAWDRFYNEQFF
TGTGCCAGCAGCGCCTGGGACAGATTCTACAATGAGCAGTTCTTC
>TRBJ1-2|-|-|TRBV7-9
CASSLGGSYGYTF
TGTGCCAGCAGCTTGGGAGGGAGTTATGGCTACACCTTC
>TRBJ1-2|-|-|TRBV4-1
CASSQDTGTYGYTF
TGCGCCAGCAGCCAAGATACAGGGACCTATGGCTACACCTTC
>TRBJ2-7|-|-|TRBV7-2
CASSLTSVYEQYF
TGTGCCAGCAGCTTAACAAGTGTCTACGAGCAGTACTTC
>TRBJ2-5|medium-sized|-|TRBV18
CASSPVTGETQYF
TGTGCCAGCTCACCAGTTACGGGGGAGACCCAGTACTTC
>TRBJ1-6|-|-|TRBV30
CAWRGESSYNSPLHF
TGTGCCTGGAGGGGGGAAAGCTCCTATAATTCACCCCTCCACTTT
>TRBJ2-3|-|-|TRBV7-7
CASSLFSSFLNTDTQYF
TGTGCTAGCAGCTTGTTCTCTTCTTTCCTGAACACAGATACGCAGTATTTT
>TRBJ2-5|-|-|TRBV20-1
CSARDQETQYF
TGCAGTGCTAGGGACCAAGAGACCCAGTACTTC
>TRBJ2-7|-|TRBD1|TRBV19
CASSPGTGPYEQYF
TGTGCCAGTAGTCCGGGGACAGGGCCCTACGAGCAGTACTTC
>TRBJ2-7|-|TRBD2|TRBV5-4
CASSAEGLAGRNEQYF
TGTGCCAGCAGCGCCGAGGGACTAGCGGGGCGGAACGAGCAGTACTTC
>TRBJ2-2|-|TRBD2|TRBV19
CASSTLASSGELFF
TGTGCCAGTAGTACACTAGCGTCGTCCGGGGAGCTGTTTTTT
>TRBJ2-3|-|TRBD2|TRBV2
CASSGLASHTDTQYF
TGTGCCAGCAGTGGACTAGCCTCTCACACGGATACGCAGTATTTT
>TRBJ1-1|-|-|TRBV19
CASTPGGYTEAFF
TGTGCCAGTACCCCTGGAGGTTACACTGAAGCTTTCTTT
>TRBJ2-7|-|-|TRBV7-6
CASSLEDGGNYEQYF
TGTGCCAGCAGCTTAGAGGACGGGGGCAACTACGAGCAGTACTTC
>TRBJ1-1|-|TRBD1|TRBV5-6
CASSLDRGRGPNTEAFF
TGTGCCAGCAGCTTGGACAGGGGGAGAGGACCTAACACTGAAGCTTTCTTT
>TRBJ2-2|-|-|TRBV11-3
CASSLAGSLHTGELFF
TGTGCCAGCAGCTTGGCGGGCAGCCTCCACACCGGGGAGCTGTTTTTT
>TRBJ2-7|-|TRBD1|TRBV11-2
CASSLGQGAVEQYF
TGTGCCAGCAGCTTGGGACAGGGGGCGGTCGAGCAGTACTTC
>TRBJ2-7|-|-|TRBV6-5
CASSSGADYEQYF
TGTGCCAGCAGTTCGGGGGCGGACTACGAGCAGTACTTC
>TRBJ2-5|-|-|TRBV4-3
CASSQDMGPGTQYF
TGCGCCAGCAGCCAAGATATGGGGCCCGGGACCCAGTACTTC
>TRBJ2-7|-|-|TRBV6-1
CASSESSTEQYF
TGTGCCAGCAGTGAGTCTTCGACCGAGCAGTACTTC
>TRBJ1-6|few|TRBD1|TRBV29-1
CSVELQGANSPLHF
TGCAGCGTTGAATTACAGGGGGCGAATTCACCCCTCCACTTT
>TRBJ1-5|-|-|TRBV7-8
CASSSQGSSVNQPQHF
TGTGCCAGCAGCTCACAGGGTAGTTCCGTCAATCAGCCCCAGCATTTT
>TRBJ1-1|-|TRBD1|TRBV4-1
CASSQARGQAFF
TGCGCCAGCAGCCAAGCGAGGGGGCAGGCTTTCTTT
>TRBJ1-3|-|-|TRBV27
CASSLAGSGNTIYF
TGTGCCAGCAGTCTGGCGGGATCTGGAAACACCATATATTTT
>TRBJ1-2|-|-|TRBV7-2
CASSSPGPRNYGYTF
TGTGCCAGCAGCTCGCCGGGACCGAGAAACTATGGCTACACCTTC
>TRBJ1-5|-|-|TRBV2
CASSVRGIGQPQHF
TGTGCCAGCAGTGTGCGGGGGATAGGTCAGCCCCAGCATTTT
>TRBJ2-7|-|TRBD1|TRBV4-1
CASSQGSGTGYYEQYF
TGCGCCAGCAGCCAAGGATCCGGGACAGGATACTACGAGCAGTACTTC
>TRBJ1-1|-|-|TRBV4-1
CASSHATGNTEAFF
TGCGCCAGCAGCCACGCGACAGGGAACACTGAAGCTTTCTTT
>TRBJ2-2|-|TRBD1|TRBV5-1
CASSPTGVGGTGELFF
TGCGCCAGCAGCCCGACAGGGGTCGGAGGCACCGGGGAGCTGTTTTTT
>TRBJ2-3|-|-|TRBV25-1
CASSDRGSTDTQYF
TGTGCCAGCAGTGACAGGGGTAGTACAGATACGCAGTATTTT
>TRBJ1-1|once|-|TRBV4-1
CASSHTENTEAFF
TGCGCCAGCAGCCATACAGAGAACACTGAAGCTTTCTTT
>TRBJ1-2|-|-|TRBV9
CASSPLGNYGYTF
TGTGCCAGCAGCCCACTGGGTAACTATGGCTACACCTTC
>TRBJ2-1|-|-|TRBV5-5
CASSPMGRANEQFF
TGTGCCAGCAGCCCAATGGGCAGGGCCAATGAGCAGTTCTTC
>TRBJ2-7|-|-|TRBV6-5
CASSLGLLGEQYF
TGTGCCAGCAGTTTAGGGCTTCTTGGGGAGCAGTACTTC
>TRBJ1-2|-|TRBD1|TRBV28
CASSAGTGQPYGYTF
TGTGCCAGCAGTGCCGGGACAGGACAACCCTATGGCTACACCTTC
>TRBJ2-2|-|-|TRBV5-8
CASSRGPNTGELFF
TGTGCCAGCAGCCGAGGACCGAACACCGGGGAGCTGTTTTTT
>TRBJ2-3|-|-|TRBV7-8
CASRPPRGGDTQYF
TGTGCCAGCAGACCCCCCCGTGGAGGAGATACGCAGTATTTT
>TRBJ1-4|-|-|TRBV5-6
CASSWMGDLNEKLFF
TGTGCCAGCAGCTGGATGGGAGACCTTAATGAAAAACTGTTTTTT
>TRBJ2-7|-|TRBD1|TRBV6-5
CASSYGDRVGSEQYF
TGTGCCAGCAGTTACGGGGACAGGGTGGGGAGCGAGCAGTACTTC
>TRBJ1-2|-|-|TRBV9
CASSVTGTEYGYTF
TGTGCCAGCAGCGTAACGGGGACGGAATATGGCTACACCTTC
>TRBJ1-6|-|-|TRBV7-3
CASSLYSNSPLHF
TGTGCCAGCAGCTTATATAGTAATTCACCCCTCCACTTT
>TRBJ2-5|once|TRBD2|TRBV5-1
CASSISGQETQYF
TGCGCCAGCAGCATTAGCGGGCAAGAGACCCAGTACTTC
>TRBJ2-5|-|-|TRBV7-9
CASSSETQYF
TGTGCCAGCAGCTCGGAGACCCAGTACTTC
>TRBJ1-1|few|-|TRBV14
CASSKGLNTEAFF
TGTGCCAGCAGCAAGGGATTAAACACTGAAGCTTTCTTT